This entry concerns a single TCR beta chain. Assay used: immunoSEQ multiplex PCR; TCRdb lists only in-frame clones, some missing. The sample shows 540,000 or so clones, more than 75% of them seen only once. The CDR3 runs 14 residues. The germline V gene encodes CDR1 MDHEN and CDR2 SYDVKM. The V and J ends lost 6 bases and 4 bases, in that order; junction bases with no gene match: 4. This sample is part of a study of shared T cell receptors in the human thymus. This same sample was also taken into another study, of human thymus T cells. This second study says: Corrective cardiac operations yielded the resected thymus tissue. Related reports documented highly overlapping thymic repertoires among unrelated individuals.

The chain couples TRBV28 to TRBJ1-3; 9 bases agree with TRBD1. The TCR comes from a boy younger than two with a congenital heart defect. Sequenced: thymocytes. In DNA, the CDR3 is TGTGCCAGCAGAGACAGGGGGAGAGGAAACACCATATATTTT. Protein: CASRDRGRGNTIYF.